This T cell receptor beta chain emerged from a study of CD8 T cells in ankylosing spondylitis (TCRdb year 2017). About the full investigation: The study set out to find disease-linked TCR variants by profiling T cell receptor beta repertoires in ankylosing spondylitis patients and healthy donors. Peripheral blood was sampled, and synovial fluid was also collected from ankylosing spondylitis patients. In total, the full study cohort was made up of 95 to 110 healthy donors and 25 or so ankylosing spondylitis patients.

Results and caveats for the whole study, not just this receptor: According to the report, matched synovial fluid samples from ankylosing spondylitis patients were significantly enriched for the disease-linked clones. A TCR beta motif of seven or eight highly homologous amino acid variants appeared characteristic of blood from ankylosing spondylitis patients. Some TCR beta motif variants had previously been reported in synovial fluid and blood of reactive arthritis patients, which suggested common disease-initiation mechanisms. The disease-linked clones showed a CD8+ phenotype and occurred at relatively low frequencies in peripheral blood.

The listed sequencing device is Illumina HiSeq 2500. Quantitative 5'-RACE with molecular barcodes was the method used to prepare the TCR beta libraries. In the original analysis: A new computational method based on a probabilistic model of VDJ rearrangement was used to identify disease-linked TCR variants. TCRdb took the public reads, trimmed them with fastp at Q25, ran MiXCR for clone calling and kept in-frame beta chains. Rows with a matching CDR3 protein are joined into one entry that keeps the most common DNA and genes. TCRdb assigned the V and J calls; the authors' analysis was not used. A total of around 770,000 distinct CDR3 sequences appear in this sample, about 12% of them only once. Jointly, the top ten make up 0.51% of the sample. Regarding this clonotype: No antigen is known for it. One base away there is no much larger clone; base qualities are not given.

Looking up the germline V gene (reference sequence) yields CDR1 SEHNR and CDR2 FQNEAQ. V lost 0 bases and J lost 3 bases, and the count of bases not matched to a germline gene is 2. The CDR3, cysteine through phenylalanine, is 14 amino acids long. Of all the DNA, just the CDR3 is kept, 42 bases in frame from base 1. The chain was built from TRBV7-9 and TRBJ2-7, with 7 bases aligning to TRBD1. This sequence originates from a male donor with ankylosing spondylitis. The sequencing input was blood, either unsorted or a sorted T cell fraction (not recorded which). The CDR3 corresponds to CASSLARDSYEQYF. The nucleotide sequence is TGTGCCAGCAGCTTAGCGAGGGACAGCTACGAGCAGTACTTC.